This T cell receptor beta chain originates from a study of cytomegalovirus exposure and HLA in healthy donors. Study-level points and caveats: The authors excluded some V segments, including TRBV6-2 and TRBV6-3, as indistinguishable. Most of the TCR beta V segments (in an earlier analysis) were productive either about 87% or about 30% of the time.

Concerning this clone itself: As yet, its antigen is unknown.

Per germline, CDR1 MDHEN and CDR2 SYDVKM. Trimming left V 5 bases short and J 0 bases short, with 14 bases between. This CDR3 region has 16 residues. The PCR ran on 60 Vbeta and 13 Jbeta primers. Measured with immunoSEQ multiplex PCR; TCRdb has only the in-frame clones, and not every one. The table lists about 140,000 clones, roughly 80% of them singletons. The clonotype originates from a female donor in good health and CMV-seronegative. The specimen was PBMCs. This sequence joins TRBV28 and TRBJ1-5; possibly TRBD1 for D (6 bases). The CDR3 region has the DNA TGTGCCAGCAGTAAAACAGGGTTCTATAGCAATCAGCCCCAGCATTTT. Protein sequence: CASSKTGFYSNQPQHF.